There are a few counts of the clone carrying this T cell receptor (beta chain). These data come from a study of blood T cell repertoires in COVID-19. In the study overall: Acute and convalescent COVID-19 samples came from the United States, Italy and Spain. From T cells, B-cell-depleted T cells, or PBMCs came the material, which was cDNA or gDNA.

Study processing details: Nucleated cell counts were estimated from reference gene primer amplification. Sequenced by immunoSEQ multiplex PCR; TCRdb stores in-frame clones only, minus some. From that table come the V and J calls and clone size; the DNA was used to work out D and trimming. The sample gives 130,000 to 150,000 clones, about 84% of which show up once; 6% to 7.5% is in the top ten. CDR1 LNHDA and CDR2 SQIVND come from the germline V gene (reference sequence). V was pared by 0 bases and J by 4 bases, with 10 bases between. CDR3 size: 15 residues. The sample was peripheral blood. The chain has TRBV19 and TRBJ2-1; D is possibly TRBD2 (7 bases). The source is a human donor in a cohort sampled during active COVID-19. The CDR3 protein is CASSIEGGRYNEQFF. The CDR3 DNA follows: TGTGCCAGTAGTATAGAGGGGGGGCGGTACAATGAGCAGTTCTTC.